A selection of T cell receptor beta chains follows, all from one sample in a study of blood T cell repertoires in COVID-19. Repertoires were generated with immunoSEQ multiplex PCR, while TCRdb's copy carries only in-frame clones and drops some. The table shows 90,000 to 150,000 clones, with just over 70% occurring only once. The material sequenced was peripheral blood. These receptors all stem from a human donor with acute or convalescent COVID-19. The donor label of this sample is uncertain. Both conserved end residues are trimmed from each CDR3. The order of the fields is clone size, V gene, J gene, CDR3 protein. For some rows the clone size is stated as once, few or many, or as a class when expanded; others skip it.

clone_size: NA; v_call: TRBV7-9; j_call: TRBJ2-3; cdr3_aa: ASSARGGSTDTQY
clone_size: few; v_call: TRBV2; j_call: TRBJ2-7; cdr3_aa: ASSFRTGGYEQY
clone_size: NA; v_call: TRBV4-1; j_call: TRBJ2-5; cdr3_aa: ASSLGGPGETQY
clone_size: NA; v_call: TRBV9; j_call: TRBJ1-2; cdr3_aa: ASSARQGGYT
clone_size: NA; v_call: TRBV5-1; j_call: TRBJ2-7; cdr3_aa: ASTPPRRSEQY
clone_size: NA; v_call: TRBV19; j_call: TRBJ2-6; cdr3_aa: ASSTGLSGANVLT
clone_size: NA; v_call: TRBV10-1; j_call: TRBJ1-1; cdr3_aa: ASRQDWTEAF
clone_size: once; v_call: TRBV28; j_call: TRBJ1-2; cdr3_aa: ASTPGGYGYT
clone_size: NA; v_call: TRBV27; j_call: TRBJ1-5; cdr3_aa: ASSPRDRGHGNQPQH
clone_size: NA; v_call: TRBV2; j_call: TRBJ1-3; cdr3_aa: ASSLQELGNTIY
clone_size: few; v_call: TRBV5-1; j_call: TRBJ2-7; cdr3_aa: ASSPKRGTSYEQY
clone_size: NA; v_call: TRBV5-1; j_call: TRBJ1-2; cdr3_aa: ASATGPRGNYGYT
clone_size: once; v_call: TRBV11-3; j_call: TRBJ2-1; cdr3_aa: ASSPGVGARSYNEQF
clone_size: NA; v_call: TRBV15; j_call: TRBJ1-1; cdr3_aa: ATSRDFQGALNTEAF
clone_size: NA; v_call: TRBV2; j_call: TRBJ2-3; cdr3_aa: ASSEAPLAGVTTDTQY
clone_size: NA; v_call: TRBV2; j_call: TRBJ2-2; cdr3_aa: ASARRSETGELF
clone_size: NA; v_call: TRBV2; j_call: TRBJ1-1; cdr3_aa: ASRGEGAEAF
clone_size: NA; v_call: TRBV24-1; j_call: TRBJ2-2; cdr3_aa: ATKTGAAGELF
clone_size: NA; v_call: TRBV12-5; j_call: TRBJ1-5; cdr3_aa: ASGLVPGQPQH
clone_size: few; v_call: TRBV30; j_call: TRBJ2-1; cdr3_aa: AYKLAGSYNEQF
clone_size: NA; v_call: TRBV6-6; j_call: TRBJ1-3; cdr3_aa: ASSNQGSGNTIY
clone_size: NA; v_call: TRBV5-1; j_call: TRBJ2-1; cdr3_aa: ASSALAGATGNEQF
clone_size: NA; v_call: TRBV24-1; j_call: TRBJ2-3; cdr3_aa: ATSDQNRGPFGADTQY
clone_size: NA; v_call: TRBV19; j_call: TRBJ2-1; cdr3_aa: ASSAPGSYSYNEQF
clone_size: few; v_call: TRBV3-1/TRBV3-2; j_call: TRBJ1-2; cdr3_aa: ASSHGTGAYGYT
clone_size: NA; v_call: TRBV3-1/TRBV3-2; j_call: TRBJ1-2; cdr3_aa: ASSRRQGNYGYT
clone_size: NA; v_call: TRBV15; j_call: TRBJ1-3; cdr3_aa: ATSREGRAGNTIY
clone_size: once; v_call: TRBV29-1; j_call: TRBJ1-5; cdr3_aa: SARIQGQPQH
clone_size: medium-sized; v_call: TRBV2; j_call: TRBJ1-5; cdr3_aa: ASRRTGERGQPQH
clone_size: NA; v_call: TRBV5-1; j_call: TRBJ2-5; cdr3_aa: ASSPGQGIVLETQY
clone_size: NA; v_call: TRBV12-3/TRBV12-4; j_call: TRBJ1-2; cdr3_aa: ASKHRGGGYT
clone_size: NA; v_call: TRBV10-3; j_call: TRBJ2-1; cdr3_aa: AIRDTGTRSYNEQF
clone_size: NA; v_call: TRBV6-5; j_call: TRBJ1-1; cdr3_aa: ASTINRGRTEAF
clone_size: NA; v_call: TRBV27; j_call: TRBJ2-1; cdr3_aa: ASSSNLGDYNEQF
clone_size: medium-sized; v_call: TRBV11-2; j_call: TRBJ1-2; cdr3_aa: ASSLADSPGYGYT
clone_size: NA; v_call: TRBV5-4; j_call: TRBJ1-3; cdr3_aa: ASSLGGDRAGNTIY
clone_size: NA; v_call: TRBV27; j_call: TRBJ2-7; cdr3_aa: ASSSHGAGYEQY
clone_size: once; v_call: TRBV7-9; j_call: TRBJ2-5; cdr3_aa: ASSGGETQY
clone_size: once; v_call: TRBV12-5; j_call: TRBJ1-5; cdr3_aa: ASGLDGQGGQPQH
clone_size: NA; v_call: TRBV6-5; j_call: TRBJ2-3; cdr3_aa: ASRPTSTDTQY
clone_size: NA; v_call: TRBV21-1; j_call: TRBJ1-3; cdr3_aa: ASSKARKGVGNTIY